These 24 T cell receptor beta chains were all obtained from the same sample, sequenced in a study of blood T cell repertoires in COVID-19. Sequencing used immunoSEQ multiplex PCR; TCRdb keeps in-frame clones, though not all of them. The sample consists of around 120,000 clones, nearly 90% of them appearing once. Sequenced material: peripheral blood. These receptors were taken from a woman aged 60-70 years with COVID-19, enrolled during active disease.

This sequence joins TRBV7-3 and TRBJ2-2; possibly TRBD1 for D (6 bases). The germline V gene encodes CDR1 SGHTA and CDR2 FQGTGA. The V end lost 5 bases, the J end lost 3 bases, and 13 bases lay between the germline ends. CDR3 length: 15 amino acids. The CDR3 coding sequence is TGTGCCAGCAGCCTTGGACAGAGCTACACCGGGGAGCTGTTTTTT. Its protein is CASSLGQSYTGELFF.

J is TRBJ1-4 and V is TRBV19, with D maybe TRBD1 (5 bases). The germline CDR1 and CDR2 sequences are LNHDA and SQIVND (reference sequence). The CDR3 runs 15 residues. V lost 11 bases to trimming and J lost 0 bases, with 16 bases between them. CDR3 loop: CASDPTGATNEKLFF. CDR3 sequence (DNA): TGTGCCTCCGACCCCACAGGTGCAACTAATGAAAAACTGTTTTTT.

The chain couples TRBV30 to TRBJ2-7; TRBD1 aligns across 8 bases. The length of the CDR3 is 17 residues. CDR1 and CDR2 from the germline V gene are GTSNPN and SVGIG (reference sequence). V lost 0 bases, J lost 3 bases, and 13 bases stayed unmatched. The chain's CDR3 is CAWSVRPRTGPSYEQYF. CDR3 in DNA: TGTGCCTGGAGTGTACGCCCGAGGACAGGGCCAAGCTACGAGCAGTACTTC.

The V and J genes are TRBV12-5 and TRBJ1-6; 8 nucleotides match TRBD1. The germline gives CDR1 LGHNT, CDR2 FRNRAP. CDR3 length: 16 residues. V was clipped by 6 bases and J by 4 bases; unmatched bases: 8. CDR3 amino acids: CASGSGQGAYNSPLHF. Here the CDR3 DNA reads TGTGCTAGTGGCTCCGGACAGGGCGCATATAATTCACCCCTCCACTTT.

The genes are TRBV7-2 and TRBJ2-5, with 13 bases fitting TRBD2. Germline trimming cut 2 bases from V and 9 bases from J; bases unmatched to any gene: 6. The CDR3 sequence is 15 residues long. Per germline, CDR1 SGHTA and CDR2 FQGNSA. DNA for the CDR3: TGTGCCAGCAGCTTATTCACTAGCGGGGGGGCGGCCCAGTACTTC. Its translation: CASSLFTSGGAAQYF.

The chain links TRBV7-6 to TRBJ2-5; possible D gene TRBD1, 6 bases. With 5 bases removed from V and 2 bases from J, the gap between germline ends came to 15 bases. The germline CDR1 and CDR2 sequences are SGHVS and FNYEAQ. This CDR3 spans 15 amino acids. CDR3 DNA: TGTGCCAGCAGCCCTAACTATGGACAGCAAGAGACCCAGTACTTC. Amino acid sequence: CASSPNYGQQETQYF.

The J gene is TRBJ1-3, the V gene TRBV9; D remains ambiguous. CDR1 SGDLS and CDR2 YYNGEE come from the germline V gene. This CDR3 has 18 amino acids. The V gene lost 6 bases and the J gene lost 2 bases, with 24 bases spanning the gap. The CDR3 DNA reads TGTGCCAGCACGACCTCGGATGTAGGTCTAGGTACTGGAAACACCATATATTTT. Residues: CASTTSDVGLGTGNTIYF.

This clone showed up just once. This chain uses TRBV19 with TRBJ2-1; TRBD1 matches 7 bases. The V gene's germline CDR1 is LNHDA and CDR2 SQIVND (reference sequence). This CDR3 contains 14 residues. Trimming at V came to 4 bases and at J to 5 bases, leaving 5 bases not matched to a gene. For the CDR3, the DNA is TGTGCCAGTAGTAGTCGGGACAGAAACAATGAGCAGTTCTTC. It is translated as CASSSRDRNNEQFF.

This chain links TRBV6-1 with TRBJ2-7; 8 bases line up with TRBD1. The CDR3 covers 14 residues. The junction had 2 bases not matched to a gene; V was cut back by 2 bases and J by 2 bases. The germline V gene encodes CDR1 MNHNS and CDR2 SASEGT. The CDR3 DNA reads TGTGCCAGCAGTGAACGGACAGGGACCTACGAGCAGTACTTC. The encoded protein is CASSERTGTYEQYF.

The gene calls are TRBV19 and TRBJ1-5; TRBD1 agrees at 7 bases. The CDR3 covers 16 residues. Germline CDR1 and CDR2: LNHDA and SQIVND (reference sequence). V shed 8 bases and J 3 bases; nucleotides not matched to a gene: 13. The CDR3 region has the DNA TGTGCCAGTCAAAAAAGGCGGACAGGCAACAATCAGCCCCAGCATTTT. It encodes CASQKRRTGNNQPQHF.

J is TRBJ2-2 and V is TRBV9; D remains ambiguous. The germline gives CDR1 SGDLS, CDR2 YYNGEE. This CDR3 contains 15 residues. The V end lost 2 bases, the J end lost 2 bases, and 10 bases lay between the germline ends. The CDR3 protein is CASSVRQSNTGELFF. CDR3 nucleotides: TGTGCCAGCAGCGTCAGGCAGAGTAACACCGGGGAGCTGTTTTTT.

The chain has TRBV6-5 and TRBJ2-7; TRBD1 matches 7 bases. The CDR3 is 13 amino acids. Germline loops: CDR1 MNHEY, CDR2 SVGAGI. Trimming removed 7 bases from V and 5 bases from J; junction bases left unmatched: 8. CDR3 nucleotides: TGTGCCAGCACCATACAGGGGCGGGACGAGCAGTACTTC. Protein sequence: CASTIQGRDEQYF.

The chain is built from TRBV7-3 and TRBJ2-2, with 7 bases fitting TRBD1. The V gene's germline CDR1 is SGHTA and CDR2 FQGTGA. The CDR3 sequence is 16 residues long. V trimming: 1 base; J trimming: 7 bases; junction bases outside the gene matches: 9. In nucleotides, the CDR3 is TGTGCCAGCAGCTTAATAGGGGGCAACTTACTCGGGGAGCTGTTTTTT. The encoded protein is CASSLIGGNLLGELFF.

The rearrangement links TRBV6-2 or TRBV6-3 to TRBJ2-4, with a weak D call TRBD2 (6 bases). This CDR3 contains 15 residues. CDR1 is MNHEY and CDR2 is SVGEGT in the germline V gene. Trimming cost V 4 bases and J 6 bases, with 16 bases left between them. In DNA, the CDR3 is TGTGCCAGCAGTTTGGGTAGACTAGGCCTAAACATTCAGTACTTC. Its translation: CASSLGRLGLNIQYF.

The chain recombines TRBV6-6 with TRBJ1-1, with unresolved D. The CDR3 extends over 11 amino acids. Germline V lookup: CDR1 MNHNY, CDR2 SVGAGI (reference sequence). Trimming left V 6 bases short and J 3 bases short, with 5 bases between. CDR3 coding DNA: TGTGCCAGCAGCCGCGACACTGAAGCTTTCTTT. Translating gives CASSRDTEAFF.

This chain joins TRBV7-2 and TRBJ1-5, with TRBD1 as a possible D gene (5 bases). The germline V and J ends were trimmed by 5 bases and 5 bases, with 13 bases remaining between them. This CDR3 contains 14 residues. CDR1 and CDR2 (germline): SGHTA, FQGNSA. This chain's CDR3 is CASSPIWGDQPQHF. The CDR3 DNA reads TGTGCCAGCAGCCCTATTTGGGGGGATCAGCCCCAGCATTTT. Combining the CDR3 with reference TRBV7-2 and TRBJ1-5 gives the whole variable domain GAGVSQSPSNKVTEKGKDVELRCDPISGHTALYWYRQSLGQGLEFLIYFQGNSAPDKSGLPSDRFSAERTGGSVSTLTIQRTQQEDSAVYLCASSPIWGDQPQHFGDGTRLSIL.

This chain links TRBV6-2 or TRBV6-3 with TRBJ1-5; maybe TRBD1 (5 bases). CDR3 length equals 15 residues. Germline loops: CDR1 MNHEY, CDR2 SVGEGT. Trimming pared 4 bases from V and 0 bases from J, leaving 10 bases between. CDR3 DNA: TGTGCCAGCAGTTCTCGACAGATTAGCAATCAGCCCCAGCATTTT. Encoded protein: CASSSRQISNQPQHF.

The chain has TRBV7-2 and TRBJ1-2; D possibly corresponds to TRBD1 (5 bases). The CDR3 extends over 13 amino acids. From germline, CDR1 is SGHTA and CDR2 FQGNSA. Trimming took 2 bases from V and 6 from J, leaving 10 bases between them. The CDR3 loop reads CASSLQGMNGYTF. Here the CDR3 DNA reads TGTGCCAGCAGCTTACAGGGAATGAATGGCTACACCTTC.

This clone was observed a handful of times. CDR3 residues: CASSPAAGIGTDTQYF. The CDR3 nucleotides read TGTGCCAGCAGCCCGGCGGCAGGGATAGGCACAGATACGCAGTATTTT. The V call is TRBV5-4, the J call TRBJ2-3; possibly TRBD1 for D (5 bases). Trimming removed 4 bases from V and 1 base from J, with 16 bases in between. CDR3 length: 16 residues. CDR1 is SGHNT, CDR2 YYREEE, per germline (reference sequence).

The chain combines TRBV6-5 with TRBJ2-7; D is possibly TRBD1 (6 bases). From germline, CDR1 is MNHEY and CDR2 SVGAGI. The CDR3 spans 13 residues. The V and J ends lost 6 bases and 4 bases respectively, with 13 bases between them. The CDR3 DNA reads TGTGCCAGCAGCCGGGACACTGGATACGAGCAGTACTTC. Protein: CASSRDTGYEQYF.

CDR3 sequence reads: CASSVRGSPAGYGYTF. CDR3 DNA sequence: TGTGCCAGCAGCGTGAGGGGTTCCCCGGCGGGGTATGGCTACACCTTC. V usage is TRBV9 and J usage is TRBJ1-2; D is possibly TRBD1 (5 bases). CDR3 length: 16 amino acids. The germline V gene has CDR1 SGDLS and CDR2 YYNGEE. The V and J ends lost 2 bases and 5 bases respectively, with 19 bases between them.

The CDR3 sequence: CASSEGAGLNTEAFF. Written as DNA, the CDR3 is TGTGCCAGCTCCGAGGGGGCAGGCCTGAACACTGAAGCTTTCTTT. The V call is TRBV18, the J call TRBJ1-1, with TRBD1 matching over 7 bases. The germline V gene encodes CDR1 KGHSH and CDR2 LQKENI. The ends lost 6 bases at V and 0 bases at J; junction bases unmatched: 7. This CDR3 has 15 residues.

This rearrangement joins TRBV15 to TRBJ2-4, with TRBD1 as a possible D gene (6 bases). The V end was cut by 0 bases, the J end by 3 bases, with 15 bases between. Germline-derived CDR1 and CDR2 are LNHNV and YYDKDF (reference sequence). This CDR3 region has 17 residues. The CDR3 DNA follows: TGTGCCACCAGCAGAGATCTACAAGGGGGTAGCAAAAACATTCAGTACTTC. As protein: CATSRDLQGGSKNIQYF.

V and J are TRBV3-1 (or the pseudogene TRBV3-2) and TRBJ2-3; 8 nucleotides line up with TRBD2. Per the germline V gene, CDR1 is LGHDT and CDR2 is YNNKEL (reference sequence). The CDR3 runs to 16 residues. J was trimmed by 2 bases and V by 1 base; bases with no gene match: 5. CDR3: CASSQVLAASTDTQYF. CDR3 in DNA: TGTGCCAGCAGCCAAGTACTAGCGGCATCCACAGATACGCAGTATTTT.